The clone carrying this T cell receptor (beta chain) was observed a few times. The antigen remains unidentified. The junction differs from germline at one of its ends, possibly a read error. TCRdb fed the reads into MiXCR, producing one record per CDR3 protein. Of about 230,000 distinct CDR3 sequences in the sample, approximately 22% were seen once. The sample originates from a study of T cell repertoires in cytomegalovirus infection. Study information: Matching HLA type, along with CMV infection, was indicated by public TCR beta signatures.

Findings of the study overall: Cumulative public TCR beta family frequency identified CMV carriers with the relevant HLA. HLA-C-restricted CMV clonotypes gave the most frequent clonotype in two of eight donors.

The CDR3 sequence is 12 residues long. CDR1 is SQVTM and CDR2 is ANQGSEA in the germline V gene. This clonotype was sampled from a human donor in good health (CMV status not recorded). Some clones in this sample may be carry-over from other donors' samples. J is TRBJ1-1 and V is TRBV29-1; D ambiguous. Sequenced: CD8+ T cells from PBMCs. The DNA for the CDR3 is TGTAGCGTGATAGGAGTCAACACTGAAGCTTTCTTT. It codes for CSVIGVNTEAFF.